Presented here are 30 T cell receptor beta chains from one specimen sequenced in a study of blood T cell repertoires in COVID-19. Generated by immunoSEQ multiplex PCR, the TCRdb table keeps only in-frame clones and is missing some. The sample yields roughly 250,000 clones, about 86% seen once. The sample consisted of peripheral blood. These TCRs come from a woman in her sixties with active or convalescent COVID-19.

This clone has just one count. The rearrangement joins TRBV5-5 to TRBJ1-3; D gene uncertain. Germline assignment: CDR1 SGHKS and CDR2 YYEKEE (reference sequence). This CDR3 is built from 13 residues. With 3 bases removed from V and 3 bases from J, the gap between germline ends came to 7 bases. Here the CDR3 reads CASSSGSGNTIYF. CDR3 sequence (DNA): TGTGCCAGCAGCTCGGGAAGTGGAAACACCATATATTTT. Full variable domain (rest looked up from reference TRBV5-5 and TRBJ1-3): DAGVTQSPTHLIKTRGQQVTLRCSPISGHKSVSWYQQVLGQGPQFIFQYYEKEERGRGNFPDRFSARQFPNYSSELNVNALLLGDSALYLCASSSGSGNTIYFGEGSWLTVV.

The chain couples TRBV5-5 to TRBJ2-1, with 8 bases lining up with TRBD1. CDR1 SGHKS and CDR2 YYEKEE come from the germline V gene (reference sequence). The V segment lost 0 bases and the J segment 0 bases; nucleotides outside the gene matches: 8. CDR3 size: 18 residues. The CDR3 loop reads CASSLEGTGLGSYNEQFF. DNA for the CDR3: TGTGCCAGCAGCTTGGAAGGGACAGGCTTAGGCTCCTACAATGAGCAGTTCTTC.

The chain carries TRBV6-5 and TRBJ2-7, with TRBD2 as a possible D gene (6 bases). The CDR3 has 14 residues. Germline loops: CDR1 MNHEY, CDR2 SVGAGI. V lost 2 bases and J lost 4, with 12 bases in between. CDR3: CASSYRGAYYEQYF. CDR3 in DNA: TGTGCCAGCAGTTACCGCGGGGCCTATTACGAGCAGTACTTC.

V usage is TRBV7-6 and J usage is TRBJ1-2; weak D call: TRBD1 (5 bases). Germline V CDR1 and CDR2: SGHVS, FNYEAQ. V dropped 5 bases and J dropped 3 bases, with 19 bases sitting between them. The CDR3 has 16 residues. The CDR3 protein is CASSPRGLGGDYGYTF. CDR3 coding DNA: TGTGCCAGCAGCCCGCGGGGGTTGGGCGGGGACTATGGCTACACCTTC.

The rearrangement joins TRBV7-8 to TRBJ1-4, with 7 bases that match TRBD1. Germline trimming cut 0 bases from V and 2 bases from J; bases unmatched to any gene: 6. This CDR3 is 17 amino acids long. Germline CDR1 SGHVS, CDR2 FQNEAQ. For the CDR3, the DNA is TGTGCCAGCAGCTTAGCCTATCAGGGGGAGACTAATGAAAAACTGTTTTTT. Amino acid sequence: CASSLAYQGETNEKLFF.

The chain combines TRBV19 with TRBJ2-2, with 10 bases fitting TRBD1. The CDR3 length is 15 residues. Per germline, CDR1 LNHDA and CDR2 SQIVND (reference sequence). With 6 bases clipped from V and 2 bases from J, the junction kept 3 bases outside the gene matches. The CDR3 is CASSPTGGNTGELFF. Written as DNA, the CDR3 is TGTGCCAGTAGCCCGACAGGGGGCAACACCGGGGAGCTGTTTTTT.

The chain employs TRBV9 and TRBJ1-1; no clear D gene. This CDR3 spans 13 amino acids. With 0 bases removed from V and 4 bases from J, the gap between germline ends came to 7 bases. Germline V gene data show CDR1 as SGDLS and CDR2 as YYNGEE. The CDR3 sequence is CASSVDWATEAFF. CDR3 coding DNA: TGTGCCAGCAGCGTAGACTGGGCCACTGAAGCTTTCTTT.

V gene TRBV6-2 or TRBV6-3 combines with J gene TRBJ1-6, with D hard to call. CDR1 is MNHEY, CDR2 SVGEGT, per germline. This CDR3 contains 13 residues. Trimming stripped 6 bases from V and 10 bases from J, with 13 bases between. CDR3 loop: CASSQALGSPLHF. In nucleotides, the CDR3 is TGTGCCAGCAGCCAGGCCCTAGGATCACCCCTCCACTTT.

The chain couples TRBV7-9 to TRBJ2-1; a weak D match, TRBD1 (6 bases). Germline V gene data show CDR1 as SEHNR and CDR2 as FQNEAQ (reference sequence). The CDR3 totals 13 residues. The ends were cut back, 5 bases at V and 12 bases at J, with 17 bases in the middle. CDR3 nucleotides: TGTGCCAGCAGCGTAATGGTAACAGGGCGGCAGTTCTTC. Amino acid sequence: CASSVMVTGRQFF.

This chain connects TRBV29-1 to TRBJ1-6; the match to TRBD1 covers 9 bases. With V trimmed by 6 bases and J by 7 bases, 4 bases remained unmatched. Germline assignment: CDR1 SQVTM and CDR2 ANQGSEA. The CDR3 covers 13 residues. The CDR3 protein is CSVGDRENSPLHF. In nucleotides, the CDR3 is TGCAGCGTCGGGGACAGGGAGAATTCACCCCTCCACTTT.

This rearrangement joins TRBV7-9 to TRBJ2-7; a weak D match, TRBD1 (6 bases). The CDR3 spans 16 residues. V was clipped by 3 bases and J by 2 bases, with 17 bases between them. In germline, CDR1 is SEHNR, CDR2 FQNEAQ (reference sequence). The CDR3 DNA reads as TGTGCCAGCAGCTTGGGGGCGGCAGGGGTTCCCTACGAGCAGTACTTC. It encodes CASSLGAAGVPYEQYF. The variable domain in full, with the rest retrieved from reference TRBV7-9 and TRBJ2-7, is DTGVSQNPRHKITKRGQNVTFRCDPISEHNRLYWYRQTLGQGPEFLTYFQNEAQLEKSRLLSDRFSAERPKGSFSTLEIQRTEQGDSAMYLCASSLGAAGVPYEQYFGPGTRLTVT.

A few counts support this clone. V gene TRBV7-8 combines with J gene TRBJ2-7, with 11 bases fitting TRBD1. This CDR3 is built from 14 residues. Germline values: CDR1 SGHVS, CDR2 FQNEAQ. With 5 bases clipped from V and 6 bases from J, the junction kept 6 bases outside the gene matches. Written as DNA, the CDR3 is TGTGCCAGCAGCACCGGACAGGGGGCTCTCGAGCAGTACTTC. Protein sequence: CASSTGQGALEQYF.

The rearrangement links TRBV4-1 to TRBJ1-4, with no clear D. Between the trimmed V and J ends, which lost 2 bases and 2 bases, there was a span of 9 bases. The length of the CDR3 is 15 residues. Germline assignment: CDR1 MGHRA and CDR2 YSYEKL. The CDR3 DNA follows: TGCGCCAGCAGCCAACTCGACATGACTAATGAAAAACTGTTTTTT. Amino acids: CASSQLDMTNEKLFF.

The chain employs TRBV5-4 and TRBJ2-5; D possibly corresponds to TRBD2 (6 bases). The germline CDR1 and CDR2 sequences are SGHNT and YYREEE (reference sequence). CDR3 length equals 13 residues. Trimming took 4 bases from V and 2 from J, leaving 9 bases between them. CDR3 DNA sequence: TGTGCCAGCAGCAGGGACTCACAAGAGACCCAGTACTTC. This translates into CASSRDSQETQYF. The complete variable domain, with remaining parts taken from reference TRBV5-4 and TRBJ2-5, reads ETGVTQSPTHLIKTRGQQVTLRCSSQSGHNTVSWYQQALGQGPQFIFQYYREEENGRGNFPPRFSGLQFPNYSSELNVNALELDDSALYLCASSRDSQETQYFGPGTRLLVL.

The chain has TRBV5-6 and TRBJ1-3, with TRBD1 matching 8 bases. The CDR3 runs 17 residues. J gave up 2 bases and V 2 bases, and 9 bases lay outside the gene matches. Germline CDR1 SGHDT, CDR2 YYEEEE. CDR3 DNA sequence: TGTGCCAGCAGCTTATACCGGGACAGGCCGCCTGGAAACACCATATATTTT. Translated: CASSLYRDRPPGNTIYF.

The V gene is TRBV7-6, the J gene TRBJ1-1; TRBD1 matches at 7 bases. The CDR3 consists of 16 residues. The germline V gene encodes CDR1 SGHVS and CDR2 FNYEAQ. The V segment lost 5 bases and the J segment 5 bases; nucleotides outside the gene matches: 14. As DNA, the CDR3 is TGTGCCAGCAGCCCCCTGGGCAGGGGGGTTCCGACTGAAGCTTTCTTT. The encoded protein is CASSPLGRGVPTEAFF.

V is TRBV3-1 (or the pseudogene TRBV3-2) and J is TRBJ1-2; D unresolved. This CDR3 is 12 amino acids long. Trimming removed 1 base from V and 8 bases from J, with 8 bases in between. Germline loops: CDR1 LGHDT, CDR2 YNNKEL (reference sequence). The CDR3 region is CASSQGFLGYTF. The CDR3 nucleotides read TGTGCCAGCAGCCAAGGATTCCTAGGCTACACCTTC.

The genes are TRBV5-1 and TRBJ2-5, with TRBD1 matching 10 bases. V was pared by 4 bases and J by 5 bases, with 14 bases of the junction left unmatched. The CDR3 contains 17 residues. Germline CDR1 is SGHRS and CDR2 is YFSETQ. In nucleotides, the CDR3 is TGCGCCAGCAGCCCAACCGCCGGGACAGGGGCTCAGGAGACCCAGTACTTC. Amino acid sequence: CASSPTAGTGAQETQYF.

J is TRBJ2-5 and V is TRBV7-9, with TRBD2 identical over 12 bases. V lost 1 base to trimming and J lost 4 bases; unmatched junction nucleotides: 1. CDR1 and CDR2 from the germline V gene are SEHNR and FQNEAQ (reference sequence). The CDR3 is made up of 15 amino acids. CDR3 sequence: CASSLGLAGAETQYF. The CDR3 DNA follows: TGTGCCAGCAGCTTAGGACTAGCGGGGGCAGAGACCCAGTACTTC.

This chain joins TRBV6-1 and TRBJ1-5; D is ambiguous. Germline-derived CDR1 and CDR2 are MNHNS and SASEGT. The CDR3 is 18 residues long. V lost 1 base and J 0 bases, leaving 16 bases between the germline ends. CDR3: CASSEGARGPYSNQPQHF. Written as DNA, the CDR3 is TGTGCCAGCAGTGAAGGGGCCCGTGGGCCTTATAGCAATCAGCCCCAGCATTTT.

The rearrangement links TRBV19 to TRBJ2-2; 13 nucleotides align to TRBD2. Germline V gene sequence: CDR1 LNHDA, CDR2 SQIVND (reference sequence). The CDR3 has 15 amino acids. Trimming took 7 bases from V and 8 from J; bases not matched to a gene: 7. Here the CDR3 DNA reads TGTGCCAGTACCCGACTAGCGGGGGGCCGAGGGGAGCTGTTTTTT. Its protein product is CASTRLAGGRGELFF.

The CDR3 nucleotides are TGTGCCAGCAGCCAGGGACTAGCGAACACCGGGGAGCTGTTTTTT. This gives the protein CASSQGLANTGELFF. The V gene is TRBV3-1 (or the pseudogene TRBV3-2), the J gene TRBJ2-2; 8 bases line up with TRBD2. CDR1 is LGHDT, CDR2 YNNKEL, per germline (reference sequence). With V trimmed by 3 bases and J by 0 bases, 0 bases remained unmatched. CDR3 length: 15 residues.

This chain uses TRBV18 with TRBJ2-1; D perhaps matches TRBD2 (7 bases). This CDR3 has 17 amino acids. The V gene's germline CDR1 is KGHSH and CDR2 LQKENI. Between the trimmed V and J ends, which lost 0 bases and 7 bases, there was a span of 19 bases. This chain's CDR3 is CASSPPAGAAVWNEQFF. The CDR3 DNA is TGTGCCAGCTCACCACCGGCGGGGGCGGCCGTATGGAATGAGCAGTTCTTC.

The chain uses TRBV27 and TRBJ2-4; 8 bases are a match to TRBD2. CDR1 is MNHEY, CDR2 SMNVEV, per germline (reference sequence). J was trimmed by 0 bases and V by 4 bases; bases with no gene match: 11. There are 18 residues in the CDR3. The CDR3: CASSSGERGGLAKNIQYF. The CDR3 region has the DNA TGTGCCAGCAGTTCTGGAGAACGGGGGGGCCTAGCCAAAAACATTCAGTACTTC.

The chain links TRBV11-3 to TRBJ2-7; possible D gene TRBD1, 6 bases. The CDR3 is 13 amino acids. The germline V gene encodes CDR1 SGHNT and CDR2 YENEEA. The V end lost 3 bases, the J end lost 2 bases, and 8 bases lay between the germline ends. In nucleotides, the CDR3 is TGTGCCAGCAGCTTTAACAGGGCCTACGAGCAGTACTTC. Its protein is CASSFNRAYEQYF.

The J gene is TRBJ2-3, the V gene TRBV5-6, with 12 bases aligning to TRBD2. Germline-derived CDR1 and CDR2 are SGHDT and YYEEEE. J gave up 6 bases and V 0 bases, and 11 bases lay outside the gene matches. The CDR3 covers 18 residues. CDR3 region: CASSLVLAGGSVADTQYF. DNA for the CDR3: TGTGCCAGCAGCTTGGTACTAGCGGGGGGTTCGGTTGCGGATACGCAGTATTTT.

The chain carries TRBV4-1 and TRBJ1-1; D gene unclear. CDR3 length: 15 residues. Germline V gives CDR1 MGHRA, CDR2 YSYEKL. The V end was cut by 3 bases, the J end by 1 base, with 12 bases between. CDR3 amino acids: CASSQLPLRNTEAFF. CDR3 sequence (DNA): TGCGCCAGCAGCCAGTTACCACTGAGGAACACTGAAGCTTTCTTT.

V usage is TRBV10-3 and J usage is TRBJ1-1; 9 bases align to TRBD1. This CDR3 is built from 17 residues. The ends lost 5 bases at V and 3 bases at J; junction bases unmatched: 13. Germline V CDR1 and CDR2: ENHRY, SYGVKD. In nucleotides, the CDR3 is TGTGCCATCAGTAAACAGGGGGCGAAAGGTCCGGACACTGAAGCTTTCTTT. Protein sequence: CAISKQGAKGPDTEAFF.

J is TRBJ1-6 and V is TRBV5-6; D might be TRBD1 (5 bases). The V end was cut by 6 bases, the J end by 7 bases, with 20 bases between. This CDR3 region has 16 residues. CDR1 is SGHDT, CDR2 YYEEEE, per germline. Here the CDR3 DNA reads TGTGCCAGCACCTCCACCAGGGAACGGTTCAATTCACCCCTCCACTTT. Translation: CASTSTRERFNSPLHF.

The chain uses TRBV27 and TRBJ1-3, with 8 positions matching TRBD1. The CDR3 totals 16 residues. V shed 6 bases, J shed 3 bases, and the junction held 10 bases outside the gene matches. Germline V gene data show CDR1 as MNHEY and CDR2 as SMNVEV (reference sequence). CDR3 in amino acids: CASSPGPGQDGNTIYF. The CDR3 bases are TGTGCCAGCAGCCCGGGCCCGGGACAGGATGGAAACACCATATATTTT.